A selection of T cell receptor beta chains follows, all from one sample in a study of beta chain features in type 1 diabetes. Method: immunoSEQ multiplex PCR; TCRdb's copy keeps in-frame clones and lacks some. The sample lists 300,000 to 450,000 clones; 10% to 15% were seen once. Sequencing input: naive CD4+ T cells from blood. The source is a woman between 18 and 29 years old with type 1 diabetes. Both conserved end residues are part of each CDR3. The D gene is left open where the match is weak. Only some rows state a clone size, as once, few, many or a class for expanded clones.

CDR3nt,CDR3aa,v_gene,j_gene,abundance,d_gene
TGTGCCTGGTGGGACACCAACTATGGCTACACCTTC,CAWWDTNYGYTF,TRBV30,TRBJ1-2,few,-
TGTGCCAGCAGTCATCCAGGGGCAGATACGCAGTATTTT,CASSHPGADTQYF,TRBV28,TRBJ2-3,-,-
TGCAGTGCTAGAGGAGCGTATACGCAGTATTTT,CSARGAYTQYF,TRBV20-1,TRBJ2-3,-,-
TGTGCCTGGAGTGTAGGGGACAGCTCCTACGAGCAGTACTTC,CAWSVGDSSYEQYF,TRBV30,TRBJ2-7,-,TRBD1
TGCGCCAGCAGCCGACAGGGGGCCCACGAGCAGTACTTC,CASSRQGAHEQYF,TRBV4-1,TRBJ2-7,few,TRBD1
TGTGCCACCTCACTACAGGGGAACTATGGCTACACCTTC,CATSLQGNYGYTF,TRBV19,TRBJ1-2,few,TRBD1
TGTGCCGACAAACCGACAGGGGACCTCTCTGGGGCCAACGTCCTGACTTTC,CADKPTGDLSGANVLTF,TRBV28,TRBJ2-6,few,TRBD1
TGTGCCAGCTCACCGTTCGCGGGACGGGTCACCTACGAGCAGTACTTC,CASSPFAGRVTYEQYF,TRBV18,TRBJ2-7,-,-
TGTGCCAGCAGCTTGGCTGCGGGAGGGTTCACAGATACGCAGTATTTT,CASSLAAGGFTDTQYF,TRBV5-4,TRBJ2-3,few,TRBD2
TGTGCCAGCAGCTTAGTGCGGACAGATACGCAGTATTTT,CASSLVRTDTQYF,TRBV7-9,TRBJ2-3,-,-
TGCGCCAGCAGCTTGACCGGGACGGGAGAGTTCTTC,CASSLTGTGEFF,TRBV5-1,TRBJ2-1,few,-
TGTGCCAGCAGCGTAGGGGGACAGGGAGAAGCGGTCTATGGCTACACCTTC,CASSVGGQGEAVYGYTF,TRBV9,TRBJ1-2,-,TRBD1
TGTGCCAGCAGTGAAGCGGGCAAGTACAATGAGCAGTTCTTC,CASSEAGKYNEQFF,TRBV25-1,TRBJ2-1,-,-
TGTGCCAGCTCACCGACGACTAGCGGGAGATTCAATGAGCAGTTCTTC,CASSPTTSGRFNEQFF,TRBV18,TRBJ2-1,-,TRBD2
TGTGCCAGCAGCCTTGAAGCGGGGGAGTCCACAGATACGCAGTATTTT,CASSLEAGESTDTQYF,TRBV9,TRBJ2-3,-,TRBD2
TGTGCCAGCAGCCACGCCGGCGAGCAGTACTTC,CASSHAGEQYF,TRBV14,TRBJ2-7,few,-
TGTGCTAGTGGCCGCGCCTTAGCGGGGCTGCCGTTCCAGTACTTC,CASGRALAGLPFQYF,TRBV12-5,TRBJ2-5,-,TRBD2
TGCGCCAGCAGCGGACTCGCGGGGAGACACTATGGCTACACCTTC,CASSGLAGRHYGYTF,TRBV5-1,TRBJ1-2,few,-
TGTGCCAGCAGCTTAGGGGGGCGCACTGAAGCTTTCTTT,CASSLGGRTEAFF,TRBV7-9,TRBJ1-1,few,-
TGTGCCAGCAGGCAGGGAGGGAGTTCCTACGAGCAGTACTTC,CASRQGGSSYEQYF,TRBV11-2,TRBJ2-7,few,TRBD2
TGTGCCAGCAGCCAAGTAGGAGCGGGAGGAAGAATAGGGACCCAGTACTTC,CASSQVGAGGRIGTQYF,TRBV14,TRBJ2-5,-,TRBD2
TGCGCCAGCAGTGGGGGGACAGGGTGGGATAGACCCCAGCATTTT,CASSGGTGWDRPQHF,TRBV10-2,TRBJ1-5,-,TRBD1
TGCAGTGCTAGAGGACAGGTTGAAGCTTTCTTT,CSARGQVEAFF,TRBV20-1,TRBJ1-1,few,-
TGTGCCAGTAGTGCGGGTAGACAAGAGACCCAGTACTTC,CASSAGRQETQYF,TRBV19,TRBJ2-5,-,-
TGCGCCAGCAGCTATTTCATGGAGACCCAGTACTTC,CASSYFMETQYF,TRBV5-1,TRBJ2-5,few,-
TGTGCCAGCAGCAAAGTTGGTCCCCGGGGACTCCTAAACCATTCCTACAATGAGCAGTTCTTC,CASSKVGPRGLLNHSYNEQFF,TRBV21-1,TRBJ2-1,once,-
TGTGCCAGCAGCTTACGCGGGGAGACCCAGTACTTC,CASSLRGETQYF,TRBV7-2,TRBJ2-5,few,-
TGTGCCAGCAGACCCGGGGTAGGGTGGGAGCAGTACTTC,CASRPGVGWEQYF,TRBV7-2,TRBJ2-7,-,-
TGTGCCACCAGCAGGGGCCCTAATCAGCCCCAGCATTTT,CATSRGPNQPQHF,TRBV15,TRBJ1-5,once,-